The 22 T cell receptor beta chains below were found in one sample sequenced in a study of T-cell memory formation after mild COVID-19. In TCRdb, the 5' RACE reads were re-called with MiXCR into one record per CDR3 protein. Here the sample spans fewer than 300,000 distinct CDR3 sequences, around 17% being singletons. What was sequenced was PBMCs or a T cell subset sorted from them (not recorded which). The origin of the receptors is a man aged 18 to 30 who had mild COVID-19 (a few samples of this study predate the infection). Cell type and time point are not known.

The table lists this clonotype with a few counts. In DNA form, the CDR3 reads TGCGCCAGCAGCTTGGAGATTGGCGTCGGGGAGCTGTTTTTT. It specifies CASSLEIGVGELFF. The rearrangement links TRBV5-1 to TRBJ2-2; D remains unclear. From germline, CDR1 is SGHRS and CDR2 YFSETQ. This CDR3 spans 14 amino acids. V was pared by 0 bases and J by 7 bases, with 10 bases between.

This clonotype was seen only a few times. V usage is TRBV20-1 and J usage is TRBJ1-3; D is perhaps TRBD1 (5 bases). Germline lookup yields CDR1 DFQATT and CDR2 SNEGSKA (reference sequence). V shed 5 bases and J shed 3 bases, with 14 bases lying between them. This CDR3 has 14 amino acids. In DNA form, the CDR3 reads TGCAGTGCTTTGGCAGGGATATATGGAAACACCATATATTTT. As protein: CSALAGIYGNTIYF.

The chain is built from TRBV20-1 and TRBJ1-1, with 7 bases matching TRBD1. The V segment lost 5 bases and the J segment 5 bases; nucleotides outside the gene matches: 5. Germline assignment: CDR1 DFQATT and CDR2 SNEGSKA (reference sequence). CDR3 length: 12 amino acids. The CDR3 reads CSAQGEGTEAFF. CDR3 DNA: TGCAGTGCTCAGGGGGAAGGGACTGAAGCTTTCTTT.

The chain uses TRBV7-2 and TRBJ2-1, with D hard to call. This CDR3 spans 15 amino acids. Germline V CDR1 and CDR2: SGHTA, FQGNSA. V was trimmed by 5 bases and J by 0 bases, leaving 11 bases between them. CDR3 DNA sequence: TGTGCCAGCAGCCCCCATCCCAGCTCCTACAATGAGCAGTTCTTC. Its translation: CASSPHPSSYNEQFF.

This clonotype was counted a few times. The chain links TRBV7-9 to TRBJ1-2; D ambiguous. This CDR3 region has 14 residues. Germline CDR1 and CDR2: SEHNR and FQNEAQ (reference sequence). V lost 1 base to trimming and J lost 5 bases, with 11 bases between them. The CDR3 region has the DNA TGTGCCAGCAGCTTAGTGAAGGTCGGGTATGGCTACACCTTC. Amino acids: CASSLVKVGYGYTF.

This clonotype turned up a few times. The DNA of the CDR3 is TGTGCCAGCAGCGTCCGGGAAAGTAATTCACCCCTCCACTTT. It specifies CASSVRESNSPLHF. The V gene is TRBV9, the J gene TRBJ1-6; D is ambiguous. The CDR3 length is 14 residues. Germline CDR1 and CDR2: SGDLS and YYNGEE. V lost 2 bases, J lost 6 bases, and 9 bases lay in between. The complete variable domain, with remaining parts taken from reference TRBV9 and TRBJ1-6, reads DSGVTQTPKHLITATGQRVTLRCSPRSGDLSVYWYQQSLDQGLQFLIQYYNGEERAKGNILERFSAQQFPDLHSELNLSSLELGDSALYFCASSVRESNSPLHFGNGTRLTVT.

This clonotype was detected a few times. The CDR3 protein is CASSPTTSNTGELFF. For the CDR3, the DNA is TGCGCCAGCAGCCCAACGACCAGTAACACCGGGGAGCTGTTTTTT. The chain combines TRBV5-1 with TRBJ2-2; D is uncertain. Germline V gene data show CDR1 as SGHRS and CDR2 as YFSETQ. The CDR3 has 15 residues. Trimming removed 4 bases from V and 2 bases from J, with 12 bases in between.

In its sample, this clonotype was seen a few times. The chain recombines TRBV7-2 with TRBJ2-5; no clear D gene. Trimming cost V 8 bases and J 4 bases, with 14 bases left between them. CDR3 length: 13 residues. Germline CDR1 is SGHTA and CDR2 is FQGNSA. The chain's CDR3 is CASLERLGETQYF. Here the CDR3 DNA reads TGTGCCAGCCTCGAGAGATTGGGAGAGACCCAGTACTTC.

This clonotype was seen more than once but under ten times. The gene calls are TRBV29-1 and TRBJ2-1; TRBD1 agrees at 9 bases. The V and J ends lost 7 bases and 7 bases, in that order; junction bases with no gene match: 11. The CDR3 extends over 14 amino acids. Germline V lookup: CDR1 SQVTM, CDR2 ANQGSEA. Written as DNA, the CDR3 is TGCAGCGCCTGGACAGGGGAATTATTGAATGAGCAGTTCTTC. Residues: CSAWTGELLNEQFF.

This clonotype was counted between two and nine times. The CDR3 region is CASSQVSRELFF. The CDR3 region has the DNA TGTGCCAGCAGCCAAGTTAGCCGGGAGCTGTTTTTT. The chain joins TRBV3-1 to TRBJ2-2; D is unclear. Germline assignment: CDR1 LGHDT and CDR2 YNNKEL (reference sequence). The CDR3 sequence is 12 residues long. V lost 1 base, J lost 9 bases, and 6 bases lay in between.

The CDR3 DNA is TGTGCCAGCAGCCGGTCGGGGTCGACGGCTTTCTTT. Its translation: CASSRSGSTAFF. This chain joins TRBV12-3 or TRBV12-4 and TRBJ1-1; D not resolved. The CDR3 is 12 residues long. The germline V and J ends were trimmed by 6 bases and 11 bases, with 16 bases remaining between them.

This clonotype turned up a few times. The chain couples TRBV6-2 or TRBV6-3 to TRBJ1-2, with 8 bases fitting TRBD1. This CDR3 is built from 16 residues. Germline CDR1 and CDR2: MNHEY and SVGEGT. The ends lost 5 bases at V and 1 base at J; junction bases unmatched: 9. The CDR3 protein is CASSRVTGAVNYGYTF. DNA of the CDR3: TGTGCCAGCAGTCGCGTGACAGGGGCGGTTAACTATGGCTACACCTTC.

The chain uses TRBV5-1 and TRBJ2-7, with D perhaps TRBD1 or TRBD2 (5 bases each). The CDR3 contains 13 residues. From germline, CDR1 is SGHRS and CDR2 YFSETQ. Deletions cut 3 bases from V and 2 bases from J, with 9 bases between. The CDR3 spells CASSYGAAYEQYF. Written as DNA, the CDR3 is TGCGCCAGCAGCTACGGGGCCGCCTACGAGCAGTACTTC.

This clonotype showed up many times. The chain recombines TRBV12-3 or TRBV12-4 with TRBJ2-2; no firm D call. V was trimmed by 3 bases and J by 6 bases, leaving 8 bases between them. The CDR3 is made up of 13 amino acids. CDR3 DNA: TGTGCCAGCAGTTTCACCATTTCCGGGGAGCTGTTTTTT. Translation gives CASSFTISGELFF.

This chain links TRBV7-3 with TRBJ2-2; D ambiguous. The CDR3 is 14 residues long. Germline CDR1 SGHTA, CDR2 FQGTGA. V was pared by 5 bases and J by 5 bases, with 12 bases between. The CDR3 region is CASSKDILTGELFF. CDR3 nucleotide sequence: TGTGCCAGCAGCAAAGACATACTAACCGGGGAGCTGTTTTTT.

The table lists this clonotype with a few counts. J is TRBJ2-7 and V is TRBV24-1; D gene ambiguous. Per germline, CDR1 KGHDR and CDR2 SFDVKD. Trimming removed 7 bases at V and 5 bases at J, with 8 bases between. This CDR3 has 11 amino acids. The CDR3: CATRGWNEQYV. The CDR3 DNA reads TGTGCCACCAGGGGGTGGAACGAGCAGTACGTC.

This clonotype was counted between two and nine times. The chain has TRBV28 and TRBJ2-7, with 7 positions matching TRBD1. Germline V gene data show CDR1 as MDHEN and CDR2 as SYDVKM. The CDR3 covers 15 residues. The trim removed 4 bases at V and 6 bases at J, leaving 12 bases unmatched. This CDR3 is CASSSGDGRGSEQYV. Written as DNA, the CDR3 is TGTGCCAGCAGTTCAGGGGACGGCAGGGGGTCCGAGCAGTACGTC.

This clonotype was detected only a few times. The chain has TRBV27 and TRBJ2-7, with D hard to call. Germline CDR1 and CDR2: MNHEY and SMNVEV (reference sequence). V lost 6 bases, J lost 0 bases, and 15 bases lay in between. The CDR3 loop spans 15 amino acids. The CDR3 protein is CASSPRGDSSYEQYF. CDR3 nucleotides: TGTGCCAGCAGCCCCCGTGGGGATAGCTCCTACGAGCAGTACTTC.

This rearrangement joins TRBV5-1 to TRBJ2-3; no definite D call. Trimming cost V 4 bases and J 1 base, with 10 bases left between them. Germline CDR1 SGHRS, CDR2 YFSETQ. The CDR3 totals 14 residues. The CDR3 loop reads CASSLQRGTDTQYF. The CDR3 bases are TGCGCCAGCAGCCTACAGCGAGGCACAGATACGCAGTATTTT.

Ten or more counts support this clonotype. The chain is built from TRBV5-1 and TRBJ2-1, with TRBD2 identical over 7 bases. Germline CDR1 is SGHRS and CDR2 is YFSETQ. CDR3 length equals 15 residues. The V segment lost 9 bases and the J segment 7 bases; nucleotides outside the gene matches: 16. The CDR3: CATAIELYSGNEQFF. DNA for the CDR3: TGCGCCACCGCAATTGAACTGTATAGCGGGAATGAGCAGTTCTTC.

This clonotype was seen only a few times. The J gene is TRBJ2-3, the V gene TRBV20-1; 10 nucleotides line up with TRBD2. From germline, CDR1 is DFQATT and CDR2 SNEGSKA (reference sequence). There are 22 residues in the CDR3. J gave up 2 bases and V 1 base, and 24 bases lay outside the gene matches. Here the CDR3 reads CSARVSISSLSTSGYHTDTQYF. The CDR3, as DNA: TGCAGTGCTAGAGTATCGATCTCCTCTCTCTCGACTAGCGGGTATCACACAGATACGCAGTATTTT.

In this sample, this clonotype turned up a few times. The chain joins TRBV19 to TRBJ1-2; D unresolved. The CDR3 sequence is 15 residues long. The germline V gene encodes CDR1 LNHDA and CDR2 SQIVND (reference sequence). V dropped 10 bases and J dropped 1 base, with 19 bases sitting between them. The CDR3 DNA sequence: TGTGCCACCACCGGCGGCCTTCCTTTTAACTATGGCTACACCTTC. Translating gives CATTGGLPFNYGYTF.